The 23 T cell receptor beta chains given below trace back to one sample, sequenced in a study of Graves' ophthalmopathy and Graves' hyperthyroidism. Investigators amplified TCR beta CDR3 regions from RNA transcripts. RT-PCR was first run with HTBI primers, then multiplex PCR in a second round. TCRdb re-called the multiplex PCR reads with MiXCR, one entry per CDR3 protein. Of hundreds of thousands of distinct CDR3 sequences in the sample, 20% to 25% are singletons; the top ten hold more than 5.5%. The specimen was peripheral blood. The receptors come from a young woman with stable Graves' hyperthyroidism. Some clones in this sample may be carry-over from other donors' samples.

The J gene is TRBJ2-7, the V gene TRBV28; 9 positions match TRBD2. V shed 4 bases, J shed 0 bases, and the junction held 16 bases outside the gene matches. The CDR3 consists of 19 residues. Per germline, CDR1 MDHEN and CDR2 SYDVKM. For the CDR3, the DNA is TGTGCCAGCAGTTACCCTTCGGGTAGCGGGGGTGTGTCCTCCTACGAGCAGTACTTC. Residues: CASSYPSGSGGVSSYEQYF.

This clonotype was found a few times. This chain connects TRBV28 to TRBJ2-7, with D possibly TRBD1 on 5 matching bases. Germline loops: CDR1 MDHEN, CDR2 SYDVKM. This CDR3 region has 15 residues. The V and J ends lost 6 bases and 4 bases respectively, with 19 bases between them. Here the CDR3 DNA reads TGTGCCAGCAGGGTTCCTATGGCAGGGTTTTACGAGCAGTACTTC. As protein: CASRVPMAGFYEQYF.

This clonotype was picked up many times. The CDR3 coding sequence is TGTGCCAGCAGCTTAGCGATAGCAGGGGACTACTACGAGCAGTACTTC. Translated: CASSLAIAGDYYEQYF. This sequence joins TRBV7-2 and TRBJ2-7; perhaps TRBD2 as D (7 bases). Trimming took 0 bases from V and 3 from J, leaving 15 bases between them. This CDR3 spans 16 amino acids. Per germline, CDR1 SGHTA and CDR2 FQGNSA.

This clonotype occurred many times. The chain joins TRBV19 to TRBJ1-2; D unclear. The CDR3 is 15 amino acids. Germline CDR1 reads LNHDA; CDR2 reads SQIVND (reference sequence). Trimming cost V 0 bases and J 4 bases, with 12 bases left between them. CDR3: CASSIDGTALYGYTF. DNA of the CDR3: TGTGCCAGTAGTATAGATGGCACGGCACTCTATGGCTACACCTTC.

Ten or more counts support this clonotype. This chain uses TRBV27 with TRBJ1-1; D uncertain. CDR3 length: 14 residues. Trimming shortened V by 2 bases and J by 3 bases, and 10 bases separated the two germline ends. Germline lookup yields CDR1 MNHEY and CDR2 SMNVEV (reference sequence). In DNA, the CDR3 is TGTGCCAGCAGTTTAGGCAGGCGCCACACTGAAGCTTTCTTT. This gives the protein CASSLGRRHTEAFF.

This sequence joins TRBV5-1 and TRBJ2-4, with a tentative D call TRBD1 (6 bases). The V gene's germline CDR1 is SGHRS and CDR2 YFSETQ. V lost 1 base to trimming and J lost 0 bases, with 17 bases between them. This CDR3 is 18 amino acids long. DNA of the CDR3: TGCGCCAGCAGCTTGACTCTCCCATGGACAGAAGCCAAAAACATTCAGTACTTC. As protein: CASSLTLPWTEAKNIQYF.

This clonotype was seen many times. The chain has TRBV6-1 and TRBJ2-2, with a weak D call TRBD1 (6 bases). This CDR3 is built from 13 residues. The V end lost 6 bases, the J end lost 5 bases, and 10 bases lay between the germline ends. Germline CDR1 is MNHNS and CDR2 is SASEGT. DNA for the CDR3: TGTGCCAGCAGAGGGCAGGGGACCGGGGAGCTGTTTTTT. Translated: CASRGQGTGELFF.

V and J are TRBV28 and TRBJ2-7; 9 bases agree with TRBD1. Germline values: CDR1 MDHEN, CDR2 SYDVKM. The V gene end was trimmed by 5 bases and the J gene end by 3 bases; junction bases not matched to a gene: 11. The CDR3 runs to 16 residues. The CDR3 DNA reads TGTGCCAGCAGTCAACCCTCCGGGACAGGGAGCTACGAGCAGTACTTC. Protein sequence: CASSQPSGTGSYEQYF.

As to this clonotype: The junction departs from germline at one end; a sequencing error may be responsible. The V gene is TRBV28, the J gene TRBJ1-1; TRBD1 aligns across 12 bases. CDR1 and CDR2 (germline): MDHEN, SYDVKM. This CDR3 is built from 16 residues. In DNA form, the CDR3 reads TGTGCCAGCAGCCCCTATGGGACAGGGGGCAATACTGAAGCTTGCTTT. This gives the protein CASSPYGTGGNTEACF.

In this sample, this clonotype turned up many times. The junction differs from germline at one of its ends, possibly a read error. This rearrangement joins TRBV28 to TRBJ1-1, with D possibly TRBD1 on 5 matching bases. The CDR3 runs to 9 residues. CDR1 is MDHEN and CDR2 is SYDVKM in the germline V gene. CDR3: CPRDTEAFF. The CDR3 DNA reads TGTCCCAGGGACACTGAAGCTTTCTTT.

For this clonotype: This could be a read error, since a much larger clone is one nucleotide away. In this CDR3 the conserved last residue, phenylalanine or tryptophan, is missing, so a read error is likely. This sequence joins TRBV30 and TRBJ1-1; D gene ambiguous. The ends were cut back, 2 bases at V and 5 bases at J, with 12 bases in the middle. Germline V gene lookup returns CDR1 GTSNPN and CDR2 SVGIG (reference sequence). The CDR3 spans 13 residues. The CDR3 region is CAWSKSVGTEAFL. CDR3 bases: TGTGCCTGGAGTAAGTCAGTAGGTACTGAAGCTTTCTTG.

This clonotype was recorded at least ten times. The V and J genes are TRBV6-1 and TRBJ2-5, with 9 bases identical to TRBD1. V was clipped by 6 bases and J by 5 bases; unmatched bases: 13. The CDR3 consists of 16 residues. The germline V gene has CDR1 MNHNS and CDR2 SASEGT. CDR3 nucleotide sequence: TGTGCCAGCAGAAAACGGACAGGGGAATGGGACGAGACCCAGTACTTC. This codes for CASRKRTGEWDETQYF.

A remark on this clonotype: Being one base from a much bigger clone, this may be a read error. This chain joins TRBV7-2 and TRBJ2-5; D unresolved. The J call is doubtful: the DNA matches TRBJ2-7 better. The CDR3 totals 12 residues. CDR1 is SGHTA, CDR2 FQGNSA, per germline. The CDR3 here is CASSQSRPEQYF. The CDR3, as DNA: TGTGCCAGCAGCCAATCCAGGCCCGAGCAGTACTTC.

This clonotype was counted only a few times. This rearrangement joins TRBV28 to TRBJ2-7, with 7 nucleotides matching TRBD2. J lost 7 bases, V lost 3 bases, and 12 bases had no gene match. Germline CDR1 MDHEN, CDR2 SYDVKM. This CDR3 spans 15 amino acids. The CDR3 nucleotides are TGTGCCAGCAGTTTCGGGGGGAGAGACAGTGGGGAGCAGTACTTC. Encoded protein: CASSFGGRDSGEQYF.

This clonotype has a count of ten or more. This rearrangement joins TRBV5-1 to TRBJ2-7; TRBD1 is a possible D gene (5 bases). Trimming took off 3 bases at V and 3 bases at J, with 13 bases between the two ends. This CDR3 comprises 14 residues. CDR1 and CDR2 (germline): SGHRS, YFSETQ. The CDR3 nucleotides read TGCGCCAGCAGCTCTGGTGACAGTGTCTACGAGCAGTACTTC. Amino acids: CASSSGDSVYEQYF.

The chain recombines TRBV4-1 with TRBJ2-2; D not certain. The CDR3 is made up of 17 amino acids. Germline CDR1 and CDR2: MGHRA and YSYEKL. V was pared by 4 bases and J by 0 bases, with 15 bases between. CDR3 sequence (DNA): TGCGCCAGCAGCCCCAACTATCTAGTTTCGAACACCGGGGAGCTGTTTTTT. This translates into CASSPNYLVSNTGELFF.

This clonotype was recorded at least ten times. The chain joins TRBV7-3 to TRBJ1-2; the match to TRBD1 covers 10 bases. Germline V lookup: CDR1 SGHTA, CDR2 FQGTGA. Germline trimming cut 0 bases from V and 6 bases from J; bases unmatched to any gene: 10. The CDR3 has 17 amino acids. Written as DNA, the CDR3 is TGTGCCAGCAGCTTAACGGACCCCGGGACAGGGGTCAATGGCTACACCTTC. It specifies CASSLTDPGTGVNGYTF.

This clonotype has ten or more counts. The J gene is TRBJ2-5, the V gene TRBV19; D gene ambiguous. CDR3 size: 16 residues. Germline CDR1 is LNHDA and CDR2 is SQIVND (reference sequence). Trimming left V 4 bases short and J 2 bases short, with 17 bases between. The CDR3: CASSTLGRRPQETQYF. The CDR3 DNA reads TGTGCCAGTAGTACGCTGGGCCGAAGACCTCAAGAGACCCAGTACTTC.

Ten or more counts support this clonotype. This CDR3 reads CAWGQGPGQRNQPQHF. The CDR3 DNA reads TGTGCCTGGGGCCAGGGACCGGGACAGCGGAATCAGCCCCAGCATTTT. The V and J genes are TRBV30 and TRBJ1-5, with TRBD1 identical over 7 bases. Trimming at V came to 5 bases and at J to 4 bases, leaving 14 bases not matched to a gene. The CDR3 covers 16 residues. Germline V gene data show CDR1 as GTSNPN and CDR2 as SVGIG (reference sequence).

This clonotype occurred many times. The CDR3 is CASSSTGINQPQHF. The DNA of the CDR3 is TGTGCCAGCAGCTCCACAGGAATCAATCAGCCCCAGCATTTT. The J gene is TRBJ1-5, the V gene TRBV11-2; a weak D match, TRBD1 (5 bases). CDR3 length: 14 residues. Deletions cut 4 bases from V and 3 bases from J, with 10 bases between. Germline CDR1 SGHAT, CDR2 FQNNGV.

In its sample, this clonotype was seen many times. This chain joins TRBV6-1 and TRBJ2-5; 11 nucleotides line up with TRBD2. The CDR3 is 15 amino acids. V shed 6 bases and J 3 bases; nucleotides not matched to a gene: 6. CDR1 is MNHNS, CDR2 SASEGT, per germline. In DNA form, the CDR3 reads TGTGCCAGCAGCCCACTAGCGGGGGAGGAAGAGACCCAGTACTTC. It encodes CASSPLAGEEETQYF.

This clonotype was seen more than once but under ten times. V is TRBV12-3 or TRBV12-4 and J is TRBJ1-1; no firm D call. V shed 3 bases and J shed 6 bases, with 8 bases lying between them. The CDR3 has 12 amino acids. This CDR3 is CASSFAHSEAFF. CDR3 DNA sequence: TGTGCCAGCAGTTTTGCCCACTCTGAAGCTTTCTTT.

This sequence joins TRBV20-1 and TRBJ2-7; 11 bases are shared with TRBD2. Germline V gene data show CDR1 as DFQATT and CDR2 as SNEGSKA (reference sequence). The CDR3 is made up of 12 amino acids. After removal of 2 bases from V and 8 bases from J, the junction contained 2 bases not matched to a gene. The CDR3 nucleotides read TGCAGTGCTAGACTAGCGGGGGGAAAGCAGTACTTC. Translating gives CSARLAGGKQYF.